This is a list of T cell receptor beta chains from one sample in a study of cytomegalovirus exposure and HLA in healthy donors. The assay was immunoSEQ multiplex PCR, and TCRdb's table has in-frame clones only and misses some. This repertoire shows around 250,000 clones, nearly 90% found once; its top ten account for 0.37%. The sample taken for sequencing was PBMCs. These receptors originate from a woman younger than 35 in good health and CMV-seronegative. Both conserved end residues are part of each CDR3. Each record gives: clone size, V gene, J gene, D gene, CDR3 DNA, CDR3 protein. A D gene is named only where the DNA matches it firmly. Clone size appears in some rows only: once, few, many, or a class for an expanded clone.

.	TRBV7-2	TRBJ1-3	.	TGTGCCAGCAGCCCGCAGACTCCGCTCTCTGGAAACACCATATATTTT	CASSPQTPLSGNTIYF
.	TRBV7-2	TRBJ2-1	.	TGTGCCAGCAGCACTACAGGGCCTTCCTACAATGAGCAGTTCTTC	CASSTTGPSYNEQFF
.	TRBV19	TRBJ2-1	.	TGTGCCAGTAACGCGTTTACTAGTCGGGAGCAGTTCTTC	CASNAFTSREQFF
.	TRBV1	TRBJ1-5	.	TGCACCAGCAGCCAAGATTCTGGCCCTGGGACAGTCAATCAGCCCCAGCATTTT	CTSSQDSGPGTVNQPQHF
.	TRBV5-6	TRBJ1-3	.	TGTGCCAGCAGCCCCTCAGTCAGACGGAGGGTGGGCACCATATATTTT	CASSPSVRRRVGTIYF
.	TRBV7-9	TRBJ1-4	.	TGTGCCAGCAGCACCGAGAGACAGTTTGAAGTTCATGAAAAACTGTTTTTT	CASSTERQFEVHEKLFF
.	TRBV5-1	TRBJ1-1	TRBD1	TGCGCCAGCAGCTTGGGAGGGACAGGCCAGGGTGAAGCTTTCTTT	CASSLGGTGQGEAFF
few	TRBV11-2	TRBJ1-3	.	TGTGCCAGCAGCCGAATTCAGGGTTCTGGAAACACCATATATTTT	CASSRIQGSGNTIYF
.	TRBV6-1	TRBJ1-6	.	TGTGCCAGCAGTGATGGGCAAACCTATAATTCACCCCTCCACTTT	CASSDGQTYNSPLHF
.	TRBV18	TRBJ1-4	TRBD1	TGTGCCAGCTCACCCCCGGGACAGAGAAATGAAAAACTGTTTTTT	CASSPPGQRNEKLFF
.	TRBV6-1	TRBJ2-7	.	TGTGCCAGCAGCACCTCCCCAGGGGTCGGAGAGCAGTACTTC	CASSTSPGVGEQYF
.	TRBV28	TRBJ2-1	.	TGTGCCAGCAGTTTGGCAGGAGGCATTGAGCAGTTCTTC	CASSLAGGIEQFF
.	TRBV5-1	TRBJ2-3	.	TGCGCCAGCAGCTTAAGCCTTAGCACAGATACGCAGTATTTT	CASSLSLSTDTQYF
.	TRBV6-5	TRBJ1-6	.	TGTGCCAGCTCGAGCCCAAGCTCCTATAATTCACCCCTCCACTTT	CASSSPSSYNSPLHF
.	TRBV30	TRBJ2-7	TRBD2	TGTGCCTGGAGTATCGGGACTAGCGGCTACGAGCAGTACTTC	CAWSIGTSGYEQYF
.	TRBV7-6	TRBJ1-1	.	TGTGCCAGCAGCTTAGTCGTGGAGTCCGACACTGAAGCTTTCTTT	CASSLVVESDTEAFF
once	TRBV6-1	TRBJ1-2	.	TGTGCCAGCAGTGAAAACAGGGCCCGGGGCTACACCTTC	CASSENRARGYTF
once	TRBV6-1	TRBJ1-5	TRBD1	TGTGCCAGCAGTGAAAGGGACAGGGATAATCAGCCCCAGCATTTT	CASSERDRDNQPQHF
.	TRBV6-5	TRBJ2-1	TRBD1	TGTGCCAGCAGTAACGGACAGGGCTCCTACAATGAGCAGTTCTTC	CASSNGQGSYNEQFF
.	TRBV27	TRBJ2-5	TRBD1	TGTGCCAGCAGTTTATGGACAGGGCAACAAGAGACCCAGTACTTC	CASSLWTGQQETQYF
.	TRBV10-3	TRBJ2-1	TRBD1	TGTGCCAGCCGGGACAGTTCCTACAATGAGCAGTTCTTC	CASRDSSYNEQFF
.	TRBV4-1	TRBJ2-1	.	TGCGCCAGCAGCCAAGATCGGTCCCCCAATGAGCAGTTCTTC	CASSQDRSPNEQFF
.	TRBV28	TRBJ2-1	TRBD2	TGTGCCAGCAGTCTCCTAGCGGGGGGCCTAATTGAGCAGTTCTTC	CASSLLAGGLIEQFF
.	TRBV28	TRBJ1-1	TRBD1	TGTGCCAGCAGTTTACCCACAGGGGCCAACACTGAAGCTTTCTTT	CASSLPTGANTEAFF
.	TRBV2	TRBJ1-5	TRBD1	TGTGCCAGCAGTTGGGGGACAGGAGAACGCAATCAGCCCCAGCATTTT	CASSWGTGERNQPQHF
.	TRBV7-2	TRBJ2-3	.	TGTGCCAGCAGCTTAGGGCCCCGCACAGATACGCAGTATTTT	CASSLGPRTDTQYF
.	TRBV9	TRBJ2-1	.	TGTGCCAGCAGCGTCAGCTACAATGAGCAGTTCTTC	CASSVSYNEQFF
.	TRBV7-2	TRBJ2-7	TRBD2	TGTGCCAGCAGCTTAGGCGGGGGAATGGCAGTCGCTCGCGAGCAGTACTTC	CASSLGGGMAVAREQYF
.	TRBV4-1	TRBJ2-5	TRBD1	TGCGCCAGCAGCCATCCACGGGGACAGGTCCAAGAGACCCAGTACTTC	CASSHPRGQVQETQYF
once	TRBV28	TRBJ1-6	.	TGTGCCAGCAGTTTTCACAGGGTTGAGTCACCCCTCCACTTT	CASSFHRVESPLHF
once	TRBV5-4	TRBJ2-3	.	TGTGCCAGCAGCTCTTTCACAGATACGCAGTATTTT	CASSSFTDTQYF
.	TRBV30	TRBJ2-7	.	TGTGCCCTCCAGTCGGCTAGTTTTTACGAGCAGTACTTC	CALQSASFYEQYF
.	TRBV10-3	TRBJ1-6	.	TGTGCCATCAGTGTTTATTGGTATGAGTTCCATTCACCCCTCCACTTT	CAISVYWYEFHSPLHF
.	TRBV28	TRBJ2-3	.	TGTGCCAGCAGTTTACACACCACAGATACGCAGTATTTT	CASSLHTTDTQYF
.	TRBV28	TRBJ1-1	.	TGTGCCAGCAGACTCCTCGGGGGAACTGAAGCTTTCTTT	CASRLLGGTEAFF
once	TRBV4-1	TRBJ1-6	.	TGCGCCAGCAGCCAAGATTGGGCGCCGACGAATTCACCCCTCCACTTT	CASSQDWAPTNSPLHF
.	TRBV6-5	TRBJ1-5	TRBD1	TGTGCCAGCAGCCTGACAGGGCATCAGCCCCAGCATTTT	CASSLTGHQPQHF
.	TRBV6-5	TRBJ1-3	TRBD1	TGTGCCAGCAGTTACGGGACAGCTAATGGAAACACCATATATTTT	CASSYGTANGNTIYF
.	TRBV19	TRBJ1-6	TRBD1	TGTGCCAGTAGTATTTGGGACAGGGACTGCTCACCCCTCCACTTT	CASSIWDRDCSPLHF
.	TRBV6-1	TRBJ2-1	.	TGTGCCAGCAGCCCCGGGGGTCCCCCGTACAATGAGCAGTTCTTC	CASSPGGPPYNEQFF
.	TRBV7-6	TRBJ1-3	TRBD1	TGTGCCAGCAGCTTAAGGGGGCCAGGAAACACCATATATTTT	CASSLRGPGNTIYF
once	TRBV10-3	TRBJ2-1	TRBD2	TGTGCCATCAGTGACAGGCGGGGGAGCTCCTACAATGAGCAGTTCTTC	CAISDRRGSSYNEQFF